This is a list of T cell receptor beta chains from one sample in a study of beta chain features in type 1 diabetes. Assay: immunoSEQ multiplex PCR; the TCRdb copy retains only in-frame clones and omits some. The table records about 290,000 clones, 8% of them present only once. Sequencing input: central memory CD4+ T cells from blood. These receptors originate from a woman aged 18-29 years in good health. Each CDR3 is given with its conserved first and last residue. A D gene is named only where the DNA matches it firmly. The size entry is marked missing in some rows and otherwise reads once, few, many or a size class.

v_gene: TRBV7-2
abundance: few
d_gene: TRBD2
j_gene: TRBJ2-3
CDR3nt: TGTGCCAGCAGCTTAGTTAGCGGGGGGGCAGATACGCAGTATTTT
CDR3aa: CASSLVSGGADTQYF

v_gene: TRBV2
abundance: NA
d_gene: TRBD2
j_gene: TRBJ2-1
CDR3nt: TGTGCCAGCAGTTCCTGGACTAGCGTCTCCTACAATGAGCAGTTCTTC
CDR3aa: CASSSWTSVSYNEQFF

v_gene: TRBV7-9
abundance: many
d_gene: TRBD1
j_gene: TRBJ2-4
CDR3nt: TGTGCCAGCAGCCCGGGACAGGGGATCAAAAACATTCAGTACTTC
CDR3aa: CASSPGQGIKNIQYF

v_gene: TRBV4-2
abundance: few
d_gene: NA
j_gene: TRBJ1-1
CDR3nt: TGTGCCAGCAGCCAAGATCCGGGGTTGAACACTGAAGCTTTCTTT
CDR3aa: CASSQDPGLNTEAFF

v_gene: TRBV9
abundance: few
d_gene: NA
j_gene: TRBJ2-3
CDR3nt: TGTGCCAGCAGCCCCATCGATACGCAGTATTTT
CDR3aa: CASSPIDTQYF

v_gene: TRBV7-2
abundance: many
d_gene: TRBD2
j_gene: TRBJ2-1
CDR3nt: TGTGCCAGCAGCCTAGCTAGCGGAAGCTCCTACAATGAGCAGTTCTTC
CDR3aa: CASSLASGSSYNEQFF

v_gene: TRBV2
abundance: few
d_gene: NA
j_gene: TRBJ2-1
CDR3nt: TGTGCCAGCACTGGACAGGCGGGATCCTACAATGAGCAGTTCTTC
CDR3aa: CASTGQAGSYNEQFF

v_gene: TRBV9
abundance: NA
d_gene: NA
j_gene: TRBJ1-1
CDR3nt: TGTGCCAGCAGCCCACGGCTGGTCCTGAACACTGAAGCTTTCTTT
CDR3aa: CASSPRLVLNTEAFF

v_gene: TRBV19
abundance: few
d_gene: NA
j_gene: TRBJ1-1
CDR3nt: TGTGCCAGTAGTCGCGGACAGATGAACACTGAAGCTTTCTTT
CDR3aa: CASSRGQMNTEAFF

v_gene: TRBV5-1
abundance: NA
d_gene: NA
j_gene: TRBJ2-2
CDR3nt: TGCGCCAGCAGCTTGGGGAGATCGACCGGGGAGCTGTTTTTT
CDR3aa: CASSLGRSTGELFF

v_gene: TRBV12-5
abundance: few
d_gene: NA
j_gene: TRBJ2-2
CDR3nt: TGTGCTAGTGGTTTCCCGCAGGGGGGGAACACCGGGGAGCTGTTTTTT
CDR3aa: CASGFPQGGNTGELFF

v_gene: TRBV5-4
abundance: many
d_gene: NA
j_gene: TRBJ2-1
CDR3nt: TGTGCCAGCAGCTCCTCTCTCCCAGCGGACAATGAGCAGTTCTTC
CDR3aa: CASSSSLPADNEQFF

v_gene: TRBV6-5
abundance: NA
d_gene: NA
j_gene: TRBJ1-6
CDR3nt: TGTGCCAGCAGTCTAGGGGCTTTTAATTCACCCCTCCACTTT
CDR3aa: CASSLGAFNSPLHF

v_gene: TRBV6-1
abundance: few
d_gene: NA
j_gene: TRBJ2-5
CDR3nt: TGTGCCAGCAGTGATCTGGGGTTCATTGTGCCCCAGTACTTC
CDR3aa: CASSDLGFIVPQYF

v_gene: TRBV6-5
abundance: few
d_gene: NA
j_gene: TRBJ2-7
CDR3nt: TGTGCCAGCCAAGGACAGTTCTACGAGCAGTACTTC
CDR3aa: CASQGQFYEQYF

v_gene: TRBV27
abundance: few
d_gene: NA
j_gene: TRBJ1-5
CDR3nt: TGTGCCAGCAGTTTATTTTCAGATCAGCCCCAGCATTTT
CDR3aa: CASSLFSDQPQHF

v_gene: TRBV5-1
abundance: NA
d_gene: TRBD1
j_gene: TRBJ1-2
CDR3nt: TGCGCCAGCAGTAGGGACAGAAGTAACTATGGCTACACCTTC
CDR3aa: CASSRDRSNYGYTF

v_gene: TRBV18
abundance: NA
d_gene: NA
j_gene: TRBJ1-2
CDR3nt: TGTGCCAGCTCACCGATGGGGGATCTCTATGGCTACACCTTC
CDR3aa: CASSPMGDLYGYTF

v_gene: TRBV7-3
abundance: NA
d_gene: NA
j_gene: TRBJ2-3
CDR3nt: TGTGCCAGCAGCTTACGAACTGCGGGCCCAAGCACAGATACGCAGTATTTT
CDR3aa: CASSLRTAGPSTDTQYF

v_gene: TRBV5-4
abundance: few
d_gene: NA
j_gene: TRBJ1-2
CDR3nt: TGTGCCAGCAGCGGACAAAACCTCTATGGCTACACCTTC
CDR3aa: CASSGQNLYGYTF

v_gene: TRBV25-1
abundance: NA
d_gene: NA
j_gene: TRBJ1-1
CDR3nt: TGTGCCAGCTCCCCACTCGGCCGGATGAACACTGAAGCTTTCTTT
CDR3aa: CASSPLGRMNTEAFF

v_gene: TRBV28
abundance: NA
d_gene: NA
j_gene: TRBJ2-3
CDR3nt: TGTGCCAGCAGTTTTCTGGGCACAGATACGCAGTATTTT
CDR3aa: CASSFLGTDTQYF

v_gene: TRBV19
abundance: few
d_gene: NA
j_gene: TRBJ2-2
CDR3nt: TGTGCAACCATTCGGAACAGTGGCAGGGGGAACACCGGGGAGCTGTTTTTT
CDR3aa: CATIRNSGRGNTGELFF

v_gene: TRBV9
abundance: NA
d_gene: NA
j_gene: TRBJ1-1
CDR3nt: TGTGCCAGCAGCGTAAATCCGGGGGCGGGAACTGAAGCTTTCTTT
CDR3aa: CASSVNPGAGTEAFF

v_gene: TRBV6-6
abundance: few
d_gene: NA
j_gene: TRBJ2-6
CDR3nt: TGTGCCAGCAGCCCCGGGGACTCTGGGGCCAACGTCCTGACTTTC
CDR3aa: CASSPGDSGANVLTF

v_gene: TRBV5-4
abundance: few
d_gene: NA
j_gene: TRBJ2-5
CDR3nt: TGTGCCAGCAGCCGAGATTTGGGGACCCAGTACTTC
CDR3aa: CASSRDLGTQYF

v_gene: TRBV21-1
abundance: few
d_gene: NA
j_gene: TRBJ2-5
CDR3nt: TGTGCCAGCAGCAAAAAAGAAGGGGCCCCGACTAGCGGTGCAAACCAAGAGACCCAGTACTTC
CDR3aa: CASSKKEGAPTSGANQETQYF

v_gene: TRBV7-9
abundance: NA
d_gene: TRBD1
j_gene: TRBJ1-2
CDR3nt: TGTGCCAGCAGCCCGAATAAACAGGGGTCGGCCTATGGCTACACCTTC
CDR3aa: CASSPNKQGSAYGYTF

v_gene: TRBV14
abundance: NA
d_gene: NA
j_gene: TRBJ2-2
CDR3nt: TGTGCCAGCAGCCAAGATCTCATAGGGGCCGCCGCCGGGGAGCTGTTTTTT
CDR3aa: CASSQDLIGAAAGELFF

v_gene: TRBV5-4
abundance: NA
d_gene: NA
j_gene: TRBJ1-6
CDR3nt: TGTGCCAGCAGACTGATCGGTGGTACTTCACCCCTCCACTTT
CDR3aa: CASRLIGGTSPLHF

v_gene: TRBV12-5
abundance: few
d_gene: NA
j_gene: TRBJ1-1
CDR3nt: TGTGCTAGTGCGTTATCAGCGATGAACACTGAAGCTTTCTTT
CDR3aa: CASALSAMNTEAFF

v_gene: TRBV4-2
abundance: few
d_gene: NA
j_gene: TRBJ1-3
CDR3nt: TGTGCCAGCAGCCAAGTGGGAAGGGACTCTGGAAACACCATATATTTT
CDR3aa: CASSQVGRDSGNTIYF

v_gene: TRBV18
abundance: NA
d_gene: NA
j_gene: TRBJ2-2
CDR3nt: TGTGCCAGCTCACCACCAGGGGGTTTTTCGAGCACCGGGGAGCTGTTTTTT
CDR3aa: CASSPPGGFSSTGELFF

v_gene: TRBV29-1
abundance: few
d_gene: TRBD1
j_gene: TRBJ1-1
CDR3nt: TGCAGCGTTCGTCAGGGGGTCTACACTGAAGCTTTCTTT
CDR3aa: CSVRQGVYTEAFF

v_gene: TRBV18
abundance: NA
d_gene: TRBD1
j_gene: TRBJ1-2
CDR3nt: TGTGCCAGCTCCCCGGGACAGATCTATGGCTACACCTTC
CDR3aa: CASSPGQIYGYTF

v_gene: TRBV20-1
abundance: NA
d_gene: NA
j_gene: TRBJ1-2
CDR3nt: TGCAGTGCTAGCCGTTCTTATGGCTACACCTTC
CDR3aa: CSASRSYGYTF

v_gene: TRBV7-2
abundance: few
d_gene: TRBD2
j_gene: TRBJ2-7
CDR3nt: TGTGCCAGCAGCTATGGACTAGCGCCTTCCTACGAGCAGTACTTC
CDR3aa: CASSYGLAPSYEQYF

v_gene: TRBV4-2
abundance: NA
d_gene: NA
j_gene: TRBJ2-3
CDR3nt: TGTGCCAGCAGCCAACTACCGAGCACAGATACGCAGTATTTT
CDR3aa: CASSQLPSTDTQYF

v_gene: TRBV6-5
abundance: few
d_gene: NA
j_gene: TRBJ1-5
CDR3nt: TGTGCCAGCAGTCCCCTTTATGGGGGCGGTCAGCCCCAGCATTTT
CDR3aa: CASSPLYGGGQPQHF

v_gene: TRBV9
abundance: few
d_gene: NA
j_gene: TRBJ2-3
CDR3nt: TGTGCCAGCAGCGTAGAAAACAGGGCGGTCACAGATACGCAGTATTTT
CDR3aa: CASSVENRAVTDTQYF

v_gene: TRBV5-1
abundance: NA
d_gene: NA
j_gene: TRBJ1-5
CDR3nt: TGCGCCAGCAGCTTTAACCCGGGGGGCAATCAGCCCCAGCATTTT
CDR3aa: CASSFNPGGNQPQHF

v_gene: TRBV7-2
abundance: NA
d_gene: NA
j_gene: TRBJ2-1
CDR3nt: TGTGCCAGCAGCTTAGAGGCGGAGTATGAGCAGTTCTTC
CDR3aa: CASSLEAEYEQFF

v_gene: TRBV2
abundance: few
d_gene: NA
j_gene: TRBJ1-2
CDR3nt: TGTGCCAGCCTATACGCAAAAGGCGGCTATGGCTACACCTTC
CDR3aa: CASLYAKGGYGYTF

v_gene: TRBV28
abundance: NA
d_gene: NA
j_gene: TRBJ1-1
CDR3nt: TGTGCCAGCAGGGCCCACACTGAAGCTTTCTTT
CDR3aa: CASRAHTEAFF

v_gene: TRBV5-4
abundance: few
d_gene: NA
j_gene: TRBJ2-1
CDR3nt: TGTGCCAGCAGAGAGATCAGATCCTACAATGAGCAGTTCTTC
CDR3aa: CASREIRSYNEQFF

v_gene: TRBV29-1
abundance: NA
d_gene: NA
j_gene: TRBJ2-2
CDR3nt: TGCAGCGGCGGGCTTAGCGGGGAGCTGTTTTTT
CDR3aa: CSGGLSGELFF

v_gene: TRBV7-7
abundance: few
d_gene: NA
j_gene: TRBJ2-2
CDR3nt: TGTGCTAGCAGCTTAGGTCAGAACACCGGGGAGCTGTTTTTT
CDR3aa: CASSLGQNTGELFF

v_gene: TRBV7-2
abundance: NA
d_gene: NA
j_gene: TRBJ1-6
CDR3nt: TGTGCCAGCAGCCCAGGGGCAGCGGATAATTCACCCCTCCACTTT
CDR3aa: CASSPGAADNSPLHF

v_gene: TRBV5-1
abundance: few
d_gene: NA
j_gene: TRBJ2-6
CDR3nt: TGCGCCAGCAGCCAAATCCTGACAGCTGGGGCCAACGTCCTGACTTTC
CDR3aa: CASSQILTAGANVLTF

v_gene: TRBV5-6
abundance: NA
d_gene: TRBD2
j_gene: TRBJ2-1
CDR3nt: TGTGCCAGCAGCTTGGAGGGTAGCGGGGGGCTTTACAATGAGCAGTTCTTC
CDR3aa: CASSLEGSGGLYNEQFF

v_gene: TRBV29-1
abundance: few
d_gene: NA
j_gene: TRBJ2-7
CDR3nt: TGCAGCGTTGGCCGGGACTCCACCTACGAGCAGTACTTC
CDR3aa: CSVGRDSTYEQYF

v_gene: TRBV7-8
abundance: NA
d_gene: NA
j_gene: TRBJ1-4
CDR3nt: TGTGCCAGCAGCCCCACAGGGAAGGGAGAAAAACTGTTTTTT
CDR3aa: CASSPTGKGEKLFF

v_gene: TRBV5-4
abundance: many
d_gene: TRBD2
j_gene: TRBJ2-1
CDR3nt: TGTGCCAGCAGCCCACTAGCGGGAGTTTCAAATGAGCAGTTCTTC
CDR3aa: CASSPLAGVSNEQFF

v_gene: TRBV6-1
abundance: few
d_gene: TRBD1
j_gene: TRBJ1-1
CDR3nt: TGTGCCAGCAGTTTTCGGACAGGAAGAGCTTTCTTT
CDR3aa: CASSFRTGRAFF

v_gene: TRBV13
abundance: few
d_gene: NA
j_gene: TRBJ2-3
CDR3nt: TGTGCCAGCAGCCACGGATTAGATACGCAGTATTTT
CDR3aa: CASSHGLDTQYF

v_gene: TRBV7-8
abundance: few
d_gene: NA
j_gene: TRBJ1-1
CDR3nt: TGTGCCAGCAGCCCCACAGGGCAGACTGAAGCTTTCTTT
CDR3aa: CASSPTGQTEAFF

v_gene: TRBV9
abundance: NA
d_gene: NA
j_gene: TRBJ2-6
CDR3nt: TGTGCCAGCAGCGTAGTCCCCGGATCTGGGGCCAACGTCCTGACTTTC
CDR3aa: CASSVVPGSGANVLTF